These 25 T cell receptor beta chains were sequenced from one sample in a study of blood T cell repertoires in COVID-19. Generated by immunoSEQ multiplex PCR, the TCRdb table keeps only in-frame clones and is missing some. The sample records over 200,000 clones, 65% to 85% being singletons. Material for sequencing was peripheral blood. Every receptor here comes from an elderly woman with acute or convalescent COVID-19.

The rearrangement uses TRBV6-5 and TRBJ2-7; D is ambiguous. Germline lookup yields CDR1 MNHEY and CDR2 SVGAGI. The CDR3 totals 11 residues. The V end lost 7 bases, the J end lost 6 bases, and 10 bases lay between the germline ends. The CDR3 sequence is CASKWAGEQYF. Here the CDR3 DNA reads TGTGCCAGCAAATGGGCCGGCGAGCAGTACTTC.

This CDR3 is CASRLILDPRVNSPLHF. The CDR3 DNA reads TGTGCCAGCAGGCTAATCTTGGACCCGAGGGTTAATTCACCCCTCCACTTT. This rearrangement joins TRBV5-4 to TRBJ1-6; D is unresolved. Trimming took off 5 bases at V and 6 bases at J, with 21 bases between the two ends. Germline V gives CDR1 SGHNT, CDR2 YYREEE (reference sequence). This CDR3 is built from 17 residues.

J is TRBJ1-6 and V is TRBV5-1; the match to TRBD1 covers 10 bases. V lost 4 bases, J lost 9 bases, and 7 bases stayed unmatched. The CDR3 runs 15 residues. In germline, CDR1 is SGHRS, CDR2 YFSETQ. The CDR3 bases are TGCGCCAGCAGCGGCCGGGACAGGGGTGGTTCACCCCTCCACTTT. This encodes CASSGRDRGGSPLHF.

This sequence joins TRBV3-1 (or the pseudogene TRBV3-2) and TRBJ1-3; TRBD1 agrees at 8 bases. Germline CDR1 is LGHDT and CDR2 is YNNKEL (reference sequence). J lost 3 bases, V lost 4 bases, and 8 bases had no gene match. The CDR3 consists of 16 residues. The CDR3 DNA reads TGTGCCAGCAGCCGAGCAGGGGGCCATAATGGAAACACCATATATTTT. It is translated as CASSRAGGHNGNTIYF.

CDR3 bases: TGTGCCAGCACAGGGGACCTATCCTATAATTCACCCCTCCACTTT. This gives the protein CASTGDLSYNSPLHF. The chain uses TRBV10-3 and TRBJ1-6; TRBD1 agrees at 7 bases. The V and J ends lost 10 bases and 1 base, in that order; junction bases with no gene match: 7. CDR1 is ENHRY and CDR2 is SYGVKD in the germline V gene. This CDR3 spans 15 amino acids.

The V gene is TRBV6-5, the J gene TRBJ1-1, with TRBD1 matching 7 bases. V was pared by 7 bases and J by 5 bases, with 10 bases of the junction left unmatched. The CDR3 runs to 14 residues. The germline V gene encodes CDR1 MNHEY and CDR2 SVGAGI. CDR3 protein: CASKVRQGGTEAFF. CDR3 DNA sequence: TGTGCCAGCAAGGTCAGGCAGGGGGGAACTGAAGCTTTCTTT.

The chain combines TRBV3-1 (or the pseudogene TRBV3-2) with TRBJ1-1; D gene unclear. This CDR3 contains 13 residues. Trimming pared 2 bases from V and 8 bases from J, leaving 12 bases between. The germline V gene encodes CDR1 LGHDT and CDR2 YNNKEL (reference sequence). Here the CDR3 DNA reads TGTGCCAGCAGCCAATCGGGTAGGTCCGAAGCTTTCTTT. Translated: CASSQSGRSEAFF.

The J gene is TRBJ1-6, the V gene TRBV30; tentatively, D is TRBD1 (5 bases). The germline V gene has CDR1 GTSNPN and CDR2 SVGIG (reference sequence). This CDR3 spans 15 amino acids. The germline V and J ends were trimmed by 1 base and 5 bases, with 12 bases remaining between them. The CDR3 region has the DNA TGTGCCTGGAGTGACCTGACAGCTAATAATTCACCCCTCCACTTT. This encodes CAWSDLTANNSPLHF.

The chain carries TRBV3-1 (or the pseudogene TRBV3-2) and TRBJ1-2; 11 nucleotides line up with TRBD1. The J segment lost 7 bases and the V segment lost 4 bases, leaving 2 bases of the junction unmatched. CDR1 and CDR2 from the germline V gene are LGHDT and YNNKEL (reference sequence). This CDR3 comprises 13 residues. CDR3 nucleotide sequence: TGTGCCAGCAGCCTCGGGACAGGGGGTGGCTACACCTTC. The encoded protein is CASSLGTGGGYTF.

J is TRBJ2-7 and V is TRBV13, with 8 bases fitting TRBD1. CDR1 PRHDT and CDR2 FYEKMQ come from the germline V gene (reference sequence). J lost 3 bases, V lost 6 bases, and 10 bases had no gene match. The CDR3 covers 15 residues. CDR3 DNA: TGTGCCAGCAGGCTTCAGGGGGCCCAGGGCTACGAGCAGTACTTC. Translation gives CASRLQGAQGYEQYF.

V gene TRBV12-3 or TRBV12-4 combines with J gene TRBJ2-7; no firm D call. Trimming took 2 bases from V and 6 from J, leaving 5 bases between them. The CDR3 consists of 11 residues. This CDR3 reads CASSLKSEQYF. The CDR3 DNA sequence: TGTGCCAGCAGTTTAAAGAGCGAGCAGTACTTC.

The chain recombines TRBV5-8 with TRBJ2-1; 10 bases match TRBD2. There are 17 residues in the CDR3. Germline CDR1 SGHTS, CDR2 YDEGEE. V shed 2 bases, J shed 4 bases, and the junction held 9 bases outside the gene matches. The CDR3, as DNA: TGTGCCAGCAGCTTAGTATTATCGGGACTAGCGTACAATGAGCAGTTCTTC. It is translated as CASSLVLSGLAYNEQFF.

The chain carries TRBV5-1 and TRBJ1-1; TRBD1 agrees at 9 bases. With V trimmed by 3 bases and J by 4 bases, 4 bases remained unmatched. Germline V gene lookup returns CDR1 SGHRS and CDR2 YFSETQ. The CDR3 consists of 14 residues. The CDR3: CASSSQGAGTEAFF. The DNA for the CDR3 is TGCGCCAGCAGCTCACAGGGGGCGGGCACTGAAGCTTTCTTT.

The chain carries TRBV10-1 and TRBJ1-3; D is possibly TRBD1 (5 bases). This CDR3 is 14 amino acids long. Trimming cost V 9 bases and J 0 bases, with 12 bases left between them. CDR1 is WNHNN and CDR2 is SYGVQD in the germline V gene (reference sequence). The DNA for the CDR3 is TGCGCCAGGATCAGGGTGAGCTCTGGAAACACCATATATTTT. This gives the protein CARIRVSSGNTIYF.

This chain uses TRBV11-2 with TRBJ2-7; 7 bases agree with TRBD1. The V segment lost 4 bases and the J segment 3 bases; nucleotides outside the gene matches: 12. Germline V gene lookup returns CDR1 SGHAT and CDR2 FQNNGV. This CDR3 has 16 amino acids. The DNA for the CDR3 is TGTGCCAGCAGCTCCCGACAGGGAGATTCTTACTACGAGCAGTACTTC. It is translated as CASSSRQGDSYYEQYF.

The chain links TRBV10-1 to TRBJ2-3; D is undetermined. This CDR3 region has 15 residues. Trimming stripped 0 bases from V and 2 bases from J, with 9 bases between. Germline values: CDR1 WNHNN, CDR2 SYGVQD (reference sequence). For the CDR3, the DNA is TGCGCCAGCAGTGAGTCAGGCGGCAACACAGATACGCAGTATTTT. Residues: CASSESGGNTDTQYF.

V and J are TRBV29-1 and TRBJ1-2; TRBD1 matches at 8 bases. Per germline, CDR1 SQVTM and CDR2 ANQGSEA. This CDR3 is built from 12 residues. The CDR3 bases are TGCATCATTCGTGCAGGGGGCGGTGGCTACACCTTC. Translated: CIIRAGGGGYTF.

The CDR3 loop reads CATSQPTPGTEAFF. CDR3 nucleotides: TGTGCCACCAGCCAACCCACCCCAGGGACTGAAGCTTTCTTT. The genes are TRBV15 and TRBJ1-1; the D gene is possibly TRBD1 (5 bases). CDR3 length: 14 residues. The germline V gene encodes CDR1 LNHNV and CDR2 YYDKDF (reference sequence). V shed 5 bases and J shed 5 bases, with 15 bases lying between them. Full variable domain (remainder filled in from reference TRBV15 and TRBJ1-1): DAMVIQNPRYQVTQFGKPVTLSCSQTLNHNVMYWYQQKSSQAPKLLFHYYDKDFNNEADTPDNFQSRRPNTSFCFLDIRSPGLGDTAMYLCATSQPTPGTEAFFGQGTRLTVV.

The chain links TRBV4-1 to TRBJ1-6; TRBD1 matches at 7 bases. The J segment lost 4 bases and the V segment lost 0 bases, leaving 0 bases of the junction unmatched. This CDR3 contains 15 residues. Germline V CDR1 and CDR2: MGHRA, YSYEKL. Here the CDR3 DNA reads TGCGCCAGCAGCCAAGAGGGACAGTATAATTCACCCCTCCACTTT. Amino acids: CASSQEGQYNSPLHF.

This clone was seen a single time. The V gene is TRBV19, the J gene TRBJ2-2; the D gene is possibly TRBD2 (5 bases). V was cut by 6 bases and J by 4 bases, with 12 bases left in between. Germline-derived CDR1 and CDR2 are LNHDA and SQIVND (reference sequence). The CDR3 runs to 14 residues. The CDR3 loop is CASSPFLATGELFF. The CDR3 region has the DNA TGTGCCAGTAGCCCGTTTCTAGCCACCGGGGAGCTGTTTTTT.

The CDR3 region is CAWRGTSGKTGELFF. The CDR3 coding sequence is TGTGCCTGGAGGGGGACTAGCGGCAAAACCGGGGAGCTGTTTTTT. The chain uses TRBV30 and TRBJ2-2; 11 positions agree with TRBD2. From germline, CDR1 is GTSNPN and CDR2 SVGIG (reference sequence). V lost 3 bases to trimming and J lost 5 bases; unmatched junction nucleotides: 5. The CDR3 covers 15 residues.

This clone was recorded a few times. J is TRBJ2-1 and V is TRBV27; D remains unclear. Germline V gives CDR1 MNHEY, CDR2 SMNVEV (reference sequence). With 0 bases removed from V and 5 bases from J, the gap between germline ends came to 11 bases. This CDR3 contains 15 residues. The CDR3 DNA follows: TGTGCCAGCAGTTTATCGATCTTCCAGAACAATGAGCAGTTCTTC. Encoded protein: CASSLSIFQNNEQFF.

The chain carries TRBV29-1 and TRBJ2-3; tentative D call: TRBD1 (6 bases). The CDR3 is 21 residues long. The V end lost 0 bases, the J end lost 3 bases, and 31 bases lay between the germline ends. Germline V gives CDR1 SQVTM, CDR2 ANQGSEA. The CDR3 sequence is CSVEDLQGTKRLSEYTDTQYF. DNA for the CDR3: TGCAGCGTTGAAGATCTTCAGGGGACAAAGAGGCTTTCTGAATATACAGATACGCAGTATTTT.

In DNA, the CDR3 is TGTGCCAGCAGCTCCCGGACTAGCGGTGGAACCGGGGAGCTGTTTTTT. It codes for CASSSRTSGGTGELFF. The rearrangement joins TRBV11-3 to TRBJ2-2; TRBD2 agrees at 10 bases. J lost 5 bases, V lost 4 bases, and 7 bases had no gene match. This CDR3 region has 16 residues. In germline, CDR1 is SGHNT, CDR2 YENEEA.

The rearrangement uses TRBV12-5 and TRBJ1-5; 9 bases match TRBD1. Germline V gene data show CDR1 as LGHNT and CDR2 as FRNRAP. V gave up 9 bases and J gave up 6 bases; unmatched junction bases: 18. The CDR3 spans 17 residues. The CDR3 bases are TGTGCTAGAGTTCATCCTAACCGGGACAGGGTAGGTCAGCCCCAGCATTTT. Translating it yields CARVHPNRDRVGQPQHF.